This is a list of T cell receptor beta chains from one sample in a study of T cell repertoires in aging, cancer and after chemotherapy. From the multiplex PCR reads, TCRdb called clonotypes with MiXCR, one entry per CDR3 protein. The sample contains about 12,000 distinct CDR3 sequences, approximately 30% of which appear only once. Sequenced input: blood. These receptors originate from a human donor in good health. The donor label of this sample is uncertain. CDR3s include the opening cysteine and the closing phenylalanine or tryptophan.

V gene	J gene	CDR3 protein
TRBV18	TRBJ1-4	CASSPTGGFNEKLFF
TRBV18	TRBJ1-2	CASSSSGTPSNYGYTF
TRBV5-5	TRBJ2-7	CASSLWVPYEQYF
TRBV19	TRBJ1-5	CASSPTVAAHQPQHF
TRBV19	TRBJ2-7	CASSSPTEYEQYF
TRBV19	TRBJ1-5	CASSFDRGRHQPQHF
TRBV20-1	TRBJ1-1	CSAPAGTKNTEAFF
TRBV6-1	TRBJ1-4	CASRMQDSRASPNEKLFF
TRBV6-5	TRBJ1-6	CASSYGRDNSPLHF
TRBV29-1	TRBJ1-2	CSVGTENYGYTF
TRBV6-1	TRBJ1-5	CASSGQDSNQPQHF
TRBV10-3	TRBJ2-7	CAISMDRGFGEQYF
TRBV6-5	TRBJ2-5	CASSYSLEGQETQYF
TRBV12-3/TRBV12-4	TRBJ1-1	CASSGQGRGAEAFF
TRBV6-1	TRBJ2-1	CAGSEVGAAPSAQFF
TRBV18	TRBJ2-1	CASRHKGTSGGWSYNEQFF
TRBV12-3/TRBV12-4	TRBJ1-5	CASSFTENQPQHF
TRBV6-4	TRBJ2-3	CASSLADTDTQYF
TRBV6-9	TRBJ2-7	CASSYQQEQYF
TRBV6-4	TRBJ2-3	CASRPGGGAADTQYF
TRBV11-2	TRBJ1-1	CASSLQGQLNTEAFF
TRBV6-1	TRBJ2-5	CASREIGMQTQYF
TRBV15	TRBJ2-5	CATTSYERGASETQYF
TRBV30	TRBJ2-7	CAWSVDTGSYEQYF
TRBV19	TRBJ2-1	CASSLTSGGTTGDEQFF
TRBV5-6	TRBJ2-7	CASSPAWDPYEQYF
TRBV6-4	TRBJ2-2	CASSASGEWNGELFF
TRBV6-6	TRBJ1-1	CASSGMQNTEAFF
TRBV12-3/TRBV12-4	TRBJ2-3	CASSLSGGRRDTQYF